Listed here are 13 T cell receptor beta chains from one sample, sequenced in a study of T cells in Graves' hyperthyroidism and ophthalmopathy. It was RNA transcripts that yielded the amplified TCR beta CDR3 regions. In the first-round RT-PCR of the TCR CDR3, the HTBI primer set was used. One entry per CDR3 protein, called by TCRdb with MiXCR from the multiplex PCR reads. The sample holds nearly 600,000 distinct CDR3 sequences; about 14% are singletons and the top ten take more than 4.5%. Sequencing was performed on blood. These receptors were taken from a woman younger than 45 with Graves' hyperthyroidism that later progressed to Graves' ophthalmopathy.

This clonotype was seen repeatedly, ten times or more. The gene calls are TRBV5-1 and TRBJ2-2, with TRBD2 identical over 7 bases. The CDR3 extends over 15 amino acids. V dropped 4 bases and J dropped 6; count of bases not matched to a gene: 9. From germline, CDR1 is SGHRS and CDR2 YFSETQ. CDR3 sequence: CASSERGRTAGELFF. CDR3 DNA: TGCGCCAGCAGCGAGCGGGGCCGTACAGCCGGGGAGCTGTTTTTT.

Details on this clonotype: The conserved phenylalanine or tryptophan is not found at the CDR3 terminus, so this likely reflects a read error. The chain has TRBV30 and TRBJ2-1; D unresolved. CDR3 length: 14 residues. Looked up from germline, CDR1 is GTSNPN and CDR2 is SVGIG (reference sequence). The ends were cut back, 3 bases at V and 0 bases at J, with 9 bases in the middle. The chain's CDR3 is CAWSHRSSYNEQFY. Written as DNA, the CDR3 is TGTGCCTGGAGCCACCGGAGCTCCTACAATGAGCAGTTCTAC.

This clonotype was seen only a few times. The rearrangement uses TRBV5-5 and TRBJ1-5; 7 bases align to TRBD1. Germline loops: CDR1 SGHKS, CDR2 YYEKEE (reference sequence). Losses at the gene ends were 2 bases for V and 14 bases for J; bases not matched to a gene: 10. The CDR3 is 13 residues long. Written as DNA, the CDR3 is TGTGCCAGCAGCTTACAGGGGCTCAGCCCCGAGCATTTT. The encoded protein is CASSLQGLSPEHF.

This clonotype was counted at least ten times. V and J are TRBV10-3 and TRBJ1-5, with D possibly TRBD1 on 5 matching bases. This CDR3 has 14 amino acids. CDR1 is ENHRY and CDR2 is SYGVKD in the germline V gene. The V end lost 10 bases, the J end lost 1 base, and 14 bases lay between the germline ends. The CDR3 loop reads CATGGGMSNQPQHF. CDR3 DNA: TGTGCCACCGGCGGGGGAATGAGCAATCAGCCCCAGCATTTT.

In the case of this clonotype: A much bigger clone sits one base away, suggesting this may be a read error. This chain uses TRBV4-1 with TRBJ1-2, with D tentatively TRBD1 (6 bases). The CDR3 consists of 16 residues. Germline lookup yields CDR1 MGHRA and CDR2 YSYEKL. The CDR3 loop is CAGSQPTGPSLDGYTF. The CDR3 DNA reads as TGCGCCGGCAGCCAGCCGACAGGACCGAGTCTGGATGGCTACACCTTC.

This clonotype was picked up many times. The rearrangement links TRBV11-3 to TRBJ2-3; D is undetermined. V was shortened by 10 bases and J by 4 bases, with 12 bases between the two germline ends. The germline V gene has CDR1 SGHNT and CDR2 YENEEA. This CDR3 comprises 12 residues. The CDR3 DNA follows: TGTGCCACCACACCTGGTCCAGATACGCAGTATTTT. Residues: CATTPGPDTQYF.

This clonotype was seen many times. The J gene is TRBJ1-2, the V gene TRBV3-1; 8 bases are a match to TRBD1. Looked up from germline, CDR1 is LGHDT and CDR2 is YNNKEL (reference sequence). The V and J ends lost 3 bases and 2 bases, in that order; junction bases with no gene match: 5. The CDR3 is 15 amino acids. In DNA, the CDR3 is TGTGCCAGCAGCCATCCCAGGGGGCGCAACTATGGCTACACCTTC. It encodes CASSHPRGRNYGYTF.

The rearrangement uses TRBV2 and TRBJ1-5; no firm D call. Germline V gene data show CDR1 as SNHLY and CDR2 as FYNNEI. CDR3 length: 14 residues. V lost 6 bases, J lost 4 bases, and 13 bases lay in between. The CDR3 spells CASRLNVGNQPQHF. The CDR3 DNA reads TGTGCCAGCAGACTGAACGTTGGGAATCAGCCCCAGCATTTT. The entire variable domain, with the rest obtained from reference TRBV2 and TRBJ1-5, is as follows: EPEVTQTPSHQVTQMGQEVILRCVPISNHLYFYWYRQILGQKVEFLVSFYNNEISEKSEIFDDQFSVERPDGSNFTLKIRSTKLEDSAMYFCASRLNVGNQPQHFGDGTRLSIL.

This clonotype appeared many times. The V and J genes are TRBV5-1 and TRBJ1-6; 7 nucleotides line up with TRBD1. The CDR3 is made up of 15 amino acids. The germline V gene has CDR1 SGHRS and CDR2 YFSETQ. With V trimmed by 0 bases and J by 9 bases, 6 bases remained unmatched. In nucleotides, the CDR3 is TGCGCCAGCAGCTTGGGACAGGGAGAGAGTTCACCCCTCCACTTT. The encoded protein is CASSLGQGESSPLHF.

The chain recombines TRBV3-1 with TRBJ1-5, with D perhaps TRBD1 (5 bases). V gave up 3 bases and J gave up 4 bases, with 13 bases separating them. The CDR3 covers 15 residues. The germline V gene encodes CDR1 LGHDT and CDR2 YNNKEL (reference sequence). CDR3 DNA sequence: TGTGCCAGCAGCCACCTAAGGGGCCCTAATCAGCCCCAGCATTTT. As protein: CASSHLRGPNQPQHF.

This clonotype was seen at least ten times. The gene calls are TRBV20-1 and TRBJ2-7, with a tentative D call TRBD2 (6 bases). This CDR3 has 11 amino acids. Trimming cost V 1 base and J 7 bases, with 8 bases left between them. Germline V gene lookup returns CDR1 DFQATT and CDR2 SNEGSKA (reference sequence). CDR3 coding DNA: TGCAGTGCTAGAGGCGGGGAGGAGCAGTACTTC. This sequence encodes CSARGGEEQYF.

The genes are TRBV9 and TRBJ2-1; TRBD2 matches at 8 bases. The CDR3 covers 16 residues. Germline V gene data show CDR1 as SGDLS and CDR2 as YYNGEE. After removal of 3 bases from V and 0 bases from J, the junction contained 5 bases not matched to a gene. CDR3 DNA: TGTGCCAGCAGCGAGAGCGGGAGTAACTCCTACAATGAGCAGTTCTTC. Protein sequence: CASSESGSNSYNEQFF.

In its sample, this clonotype was seen many times. This chain links TRBV6-6 with TRBJ2-4; 9 positions match TRBD1. The junction had 3 bases not matched to a gene; V was cut back by 0 bases and J by 6 bases. The CDR3 has 15 amino acids. Germline V lookup: CDR1 MNHNY, CDR2 SVGAGI (reference sequence). CDR3 amino acids: CASSYSGTGLNIQYF. In DNA form, the CDR3 reads TGTGCCAGCAGTTACTCGGGGACAGGGCTAAACATTCAGTACTTC.